This T cell receptor (beta chain) was obtained from a study of blood T cells in healthy people across ages. A J-beta primer mix and a sample-barcoded 5' primer were used in a second PCR of roughly 6 to 12 cycles. TCRdb called the 5' RACE reads again in MiXCR, with one record for every CDR3 protein. The sample holds 1.5 million to 2 million distinct CDR3 sequences, about 28% seen once. Aged roughly 6 to 90, donors were systemically healthy Caucasians from Russia. Study-wide results and limits: Strongly correlated with naive T cell percentage was TCR beta diversity.

Germline trimming cut 4 bases from V and 5 bases from J; bases unmatched to any gene: 3. The germline gives CDR1 SGDLS, CDR2 YYNGEE. This CDR3 comprises 15 residues. This clonotype was counted many times. No antigen is known for it. This sequence was found in a woman in her thirties in good health. The V gene is TRBV9, the J gene TRBJ2-1, with 13 bases lining up with TRBD2. The specimen sequenced was blood. CDR3 in DNA: TGTGCCAGCAGCCTCGGGACTAGCGGGGACAATGAGCAGTTCTTC. Translation: CASSLGTSGDNEQFF.